The 16 T cell receptor beta chains below come from one sample, sequenced in a study of STAT3 mutations in large granular lymphocyte leukemia. The study, taken as a whole, reports: In T-cell large granular lymphocyte leukemia, about half of patients showed multiple immunodominant subclonotypes.

No antigen has been identified for these receptors. Profiling relied on immunoSEQ multiplex PCR, and the TCRdb table lists in-frame clones only, not all of them. The data hold approximately 4,000 clones, with around 52% observed a single time. The sequenced sample consisted of peripheral blood mononuclear cells. The receptors were sampled from a male patient in his fifties or sixties with T-cell large granular lymphocyte leukemia. Some clones in this sample may be carry-over from other donors' samples.

The rearrangement uses TRBV15 and TRBJ1-1; 10 nucleotides align to TRBD1. The trim removed 3 bases at V and 3 bases at J, leaving 1 base unmatched. Germline V gene data show CDR1 as LNHNV and CDR2 as YYDKDF (reference sequence). The CDR3 is 14 residues long. CDR3: CATSRDRGDTEAFF. CDR3 coding DNA: TGTGCCACCAGCAGGGACAGGGGGGACACTGAAGCTTTCTTT.

The chain carries TRBV5-4 and TRBJ2-7, with D maybe TRBD2 (6 bases). Germline-derived CDR1 and CDR2 are SGHNT and YYREEE (reference sequence). This CDR3 spans 13 amino acids. The ends were cut back, 3 bases at V and 3 bases at J, with 10 bases in the middle. In DNA, the CDR3 is TGTGCCAGCAGCTGGGACTTCGACTACGAGCAGTACTTC. Encoded protein: CASSWDFDYEQYF.

This clone has only one observation. The chain has TRBV30 and TRBJ1-3; D call uncertain. The V end was cut by 0 bases, the J end by 4 bases, with 7 bases between. There are 13 residues in the CDR3. Germline V gives CDR1 GTSNPN, CDR2 SVGIG (reference sequence). CDR3 residues: CAWSVKGGNTIYF. CDR3 bases: TGTGCCTGGAGTGTTAAGGGAGGAAACACCATATATTTT.

V is TRBV6-6 and J is TRBJ1-4; D call uncertain. The ends were cut back, 7 bases at V and 0 bases at J, with 15 bases in the middle. Germline V CDR1 and CDR2: MNHNY, SVGAGI (reference sequence). This CDR3 has 16 residues. The CDR3 sequence: CASTAGFMSTNEKLFF. The DNA for the CDR3 is TGTGCCAGCACCGCAGGCTTCATGTCAACTAATGAAAAACTGTTTTTT.

The chain recombines TRBV7-9 with TRBJ2-7; D uncertain. V was cut by 5 bases and J by 2 bases, with 13 bases left in between. The CDR3 runs 14 residues. CDR1 SEHNR and CDR2 FQNEAQ come from the germline V gene (reference sequence). The CDR3 DNA reads as TGTGCCAGCAGCGCCGTGTTGGCCACCTACGAGCAGTACTTC. Protein sequence: CASSAVLATYEQYF.

This rearrangement joins TRBV5-6 to TRBJ2-7; D is ambiguous. Trimming removed 3 bases at V and 6 bases at J, with 16 bases between. Germline CDR1 and CDR2: SGHDT and YYEEEE. The CDR3 length is 14 residues. CDR3 protein: CASSWRRPTTEQYF. The DNA of the CDR3 is TGTGCCAGCAGCTGGCGCAGGCCTACGACCGAGCAGTACTTC.

This sequence joins TRBV4-3 and TRBJ1-2; 8 nucleotides line up with TRBD1. Germline-derived CDR1 and CDR2 are LGHNA and YSLEER. There are 15 residues in the CDR3. Trimming took 0 bases from V and 3 from J; bases not matched to a gene: 3. CDR3 DNA: TGCGCCAGCAGCCAAGAGGCGACAGGGGACTATGGCTACACCTTC. Amino acids: CASSQEATGDYGYTF.

This clone was observed once. The V call is TRBV5-4, the J call TRBJ2-1, with TRBD1 matching 7 bases. After removal of 4 bases from V and 7 bases from J, the junction contained 5 bases not matched to a gene. From germline, CDR1 is SGHNT and CDR2 YYREEE (reference sequence). The CDR3 consists of 13 residues. This CDR3 reads CASSIDRVNEQFF. CDR3 sequence (DNA): TGTGCCAGCAGCATCGACAGGGTAAATGAGCAGTTCTTC.

This chain connects TRBV5-1 to TRBJ1-2, with TRBD1 matching over 7 bases. Germline-derived CDR1 and CDR2 are SGHRS and YFSETQ. The CDR3 runs 14 residues. Losses at the gene ends were 0 bases for V and 6 bases for J; bases not matched to a gene: 5. CDR3 DNA: TGCGCCAGCAGCTTGGGACAGGGAAGAAATGGCTACACCTTC. Amino acid sequence: CASSLGQGRNGYTF.

The J gene is TRBJ2-3, the V gene TRBV30; D call uncertain. CDR1 is GTSNPN, CDR2 SVGIG, per germline (reference sequence). Between the trimmed V and J ends, which lost 3 bases and 4 bases, there was a span of 5 bases. This CDR3 spans 11 amino acids. The CDR3 loop is CAWSSSDTQYF. DNA of the CDR3: TGTGCCTGGAGCTCCTCAGATACGCAGTATTTT.

This clone was detected only a few times. J is TRBJ2-7 and V is TRBV14; the match to TRBD1 covers 9 bases. V shed 4 bases and J 3 bases; nucleotides not matched to a gene: 4. The germline gives CDR1 SGHDN, CDR2 FVKESK. The CDR3 is 14 residues long. The CDR3 sequence: CASSPETGGYEQYF. Written as DNA, the CDR3 is TGTGCCAGCAGCCCCGAGACAGGGGGCTACGAGCAGTACTTC.

The CDR3 here is CASSLGLVGRETQYF. The DNA of the CDR3 is TGTGCCAGCAGCTTAGGTCTCGTGGGAAGGGAGACCCAGTACTTC. The chain links TRBV7-9 to TRBJ2-5, with D uncertain. This CDR3 is 15 amino acids long. With 1 base removed from V and 5 bases from J, the gap between germline ends came to 14 bases. Germline values: CDR1 SEHNR, CDR2 FQNEAQ (reference sequence).

This clone was detected a few times. The V and J genes are TRBV5-1 and TRBJ1-2, with 11 bases identical to TRBD1. The germline V gene encodes CDR1 SGHRS and CDR2 YFSETQ. J was trimmed by 7 bases and V by 4 bases; bases with no gene match: 6. This CDR3 spans 14 amino acids. CDR3 sequence (DNA): TGCGCCAGCAGCCTCCCGGACAGGGGGCTTGGCTACACCTTC. Protein sequence: CASSLPDRGLGYTF. Drawing the rest from reference TRBV5-1 and TRBJ1-2, the complete variable domain is KAGVTQTPRYLIKTRGQQVTLSCSPISGHRSVSWYQQTPGQGLQFLFEYFSETQRNKGNFPGRFSGRQFSNSRSEMNVSTLELGDSALYLCASSLPDRGLGYTFGSGTRLTVV.

This clone was counted a few times. Written as DNA, the CDR3 is TGTGCCAGCAGCGTAGAGGGGGGAACTGAAGCTTTCTTT. The encoded protein is CASSVEGGTEAFF. The rearrangement joins TRBV9 to TRBJ1-1; D possibly corresponds to TRBD1 (6 bases). The CDR3 has 13 residues. Germline V gene lookup returns CDR1 SGDLS and CDR2 YYNGEE. With 0 bases removed from V and 5 bases from J, the gap between germline ends came to 8 bases.

V usage is TRBV5-1 and J usage is TRBJ1-3; tentative D call: TRBD1 (5 bases). The CDR3 spans 13 residues. The germline CDR1 and CDR2 sequences are SGHRS and YFSETQ. Between the trimmed V and J ends, which lost 0 bases and 7 bases, there was a span of 8 bases. The CDR3 reads CASSLGGDNTIYF. DNA for the CDR3: TGCGCCAGCAGCTTGGGAGGGGACAACACCATATATTTT. Full variable domain (rest looked up from reference TRBV5-1 and TRBJ1-3): KAGVTQTPRYLIKTRGQQVTLSCSPISGHRSVSWYQQTPGQGLQFLFEYFSETQRNKGNFPGRFSGRQFSNSRSEMNVSTLELGDSALYLCASSLGGDNTIYFGEGSWLTVV.

This chain connects TRBV30 to TRBJ1-1; D is unresolved. Trimming removed 0 bases from V and 3 bases from J, with 8 bases in between. CDR1 is GTSNPN, CDR2 SVGIG, per germline (reference sequence). The CDR3 extends over 13 amino acids. The CDR3 reads CAWSVIEYTEAFF. CDR3 DNA sequence: TGTGCCTGGAGTGTTATCGAGTACACTGAAGCTTTCTTT. Together with reference TRBV30 and TRBJ1-1, the CDR3 gives the full variable domain: SQTIHQWPATLVQPVGSPLSLECTVEGTSNPNLYWYRQAAGRGLQLLFYSVGIGQISSEVPQNLSASRPQDRQFILSSKKLLLSDSGFYLCAWSVIEYTEAFFGQGTRLTVV.